This TCR beta chain was documented in a study of T cell changes during pregnancy in multiple sclerosis. This CDR3 has 16 amino acids. CDR1 MNHNS and CDR2 SASEGT come from the germline V gene. Trimming left V 0 bases short and J 4 bases short, with 13 bases between. Only in-frame clones appear in the TCRdb table, and some are missing; sequencing was by immunoSEQ multiplex PCR. The data hold roughly 22,000 clones, with approximately 89% observed a single time. This chain joins TRBV6-1 and TRBJ2-4; D is unclear. The TCR comes from a female donor in good health, enrolled as a control in a pregnancy study. Material: CD4+ T cells from peripheral blood mononuclear cells, obtained after pregnancy. CDR3 sequence (DNA): TGTGCCAGCAGTGAAGCACATTCGGGTGGTAAAAACATTCAGTACTTC. It translates to CASSEAHSGGKNIQYF.